Below, 9 T cell receptor beta chains from the same sample are listed, as sequenced in a study of cytomegalovirus exposure and HLA in healthy donors. Primers for the PCR totalled 60 Vbeta and 13 Jbeta. Assay used: immunoSEQ multiplex PCR; TCRdb lists only in-frame clones, some missing. The sample contains around 33,000 clones, 70% to 80% of which appear only once. Sequences were obtained from PBMCs. These TCRs come from a woman younger than 45 in good health and CMV-seropositive.

This clone was seen a few times. The rearrangement joins TRBV19 to TRBJ1-6; D unresolved. This CDR3 has 15 residues. CDR1 and CDR2 (germline): LNHDA, SQIVND (reference sequence). The V end lost 7 bases, the J end lost 7 bases, and 17 bases lay between the germline ends. The CDR3 spells CASTSMWVGNSPLHF. In DNA, the CDR3 is TGTGCCAGTACTAGTATGTGGGTTGGAAATTCACCCCTCCACTTT. Together with reference TRBV19 and TRBJ1-6, the CDR3 gives the full variable domain: DGGITQSPKYLFRKEGQNVTLSCEQNLNHDAMYWYRQDPGQGLRLIYYSQIVNDFQKGDIAEGYSVSREKKESFPLTVTSAQKNPTAFYLCASTSMWVGNSPLHFGNGTRLTVT.

The chain uses TRBV5-1 and TRBJ1-1; TRBD1 might be the D (6 bases). The CDR3 loop spans 15 amino acids. Germline V gives CDR1 SGHRS, CDR2 YFSETQ. Trimming took 3 bases from V and 2 from J, leaving 14 bases between them. The CDR3 nucleotides are TGCGCCAGCAGCTCGGCTCCGGGACACAACACTGAAGCTTTCTTT. Its protein is CASSSAPGHNTEAFF.

This rearrangement joins TRBV7-8 to TRBJ1-2; D is perhaps TRBD1 (6 bases). Trimming pared 1 base from V and 1 base from J, leaving 10 bases between. Germline-derived CDR1 and CDR2 are SGHVS and FQNEAQ. There are 15 residues in the CDR3. The CDR3: CASSLDYRDNYGYTF. The CDR3 DNA reads as TGTGCCAGCAGCTTAGATTACAGGGATAACTATGGCTACACCTTC.

The chain uses TRBV19 and TRBJ2-7, with a tentative D call TRBD2 (6 bases). There are 15 residues in the CDR3. The germline CDR1 and CDR2 sequences are LNHDA and SQIVND (reference sequence). The V end was cut by 5 bases, the J end by 0 bases, with 14 bases between. CDR3 in amino acids: CASSFSGYDSYEQYF. The CDR3 DNA sequence: TGTGCCAGTAGTTTTAGCGGTTACGACTCCTACGAGCAGTACTTC.

This clone was observed a single time. The chain has TRBV7-6 and TRBJ1-3; D not resolved. The germline V gene encodes CDR1 SGHVS and CDR2 FNYEAQ. Trimming stripped 1 base from V and 0 bases from J, with 7 bases between. The CDR3 is 15 amino acids. CDR3 in DNA: TGTGCCAGCAGCTTAGGGCCCAGCTCTGGAAACACCATATATTTT. Its protein is CASSLGPSSGNTIYF.

The chain combines TRBV2 with TRBJ1-5; 9 bases match TRBD1. CDR1 is SNHLY and CDR2 is FYNNEI in the germline V gene. V was clipped by 4 bases and J by 6 bases; unmatched bases: 7. This CDR3 region has 15 residues. CDR3 nucleotide sequence: TGTGCCAGCAGTGGGGGACAGGGAGGCCCTCAGCCCCAGCATTTT. As protein: CASSGGQGGPQPQHF. Looking up the rest from reference TRBV2 and TRBJ1-5 gives the full variable domain: EPEVTQTPSHQVTQMGQEVILRCVPISNHLYFYWYRQILGQKVEFLVSFYNNEISEKSEIFDDQFSVERPDGSNFTLKIRSTKLEDSAMYFCASSGGQGGPQPQHFGDGTRLSIL.

The rearrangement links TRBV5-1 to TRBJ1-2; TRBD1 might be the D (6 bases). The ends were cut back, 4 bases at V and 2 bases at J, with 18 bases in the middle. This CDR3 comprises 16 residues. The germline gives CDR1 SGHRS, CDR2 YFSETQ. In DNA, the CDR3 is TGCGCCAGCAGCACCCAACAGGGTATTAGGAACTATGGCTACACCTTC. As protein: CASSTQQGIRNYGYTF.

The count of this clone is one. The chain has TRBV7-9 and TRBJ1-1; D perhaps matches TRBD1 (5 bases). The CDR3 contains 15 residues. CDR1 and CDR2 from the germline V gene are SEHNR and FQNEAQ (reference sequence). The V end lost 5 bases, the J end lost 0 bases, and 13 bases lay between the germline ends. This CDR3 reads CASSPDGAVNTEAFF. Written as DNA, the CDR3 is TGTGCCAGCAGCCCAGATGGGGCTGTGAACACTGAAGCTTTCTTT.

Note on this clone: An end of the junction differs from the germline gene, which may be a read error. The J gene is TRBJ1-2, the V gene TRBV27; 8 nucleotides line up with TRBD1. This CDR3 has 14 residues. Looked up from germline, CDR1 is MNHEY and CDR2 is SMNVEV (reference sequence). Written as DNA, the CDR3 is TGTGCCAGCAGCCCGACAGGGGTTGGCTATGGCTACCCCTTC. This translates into CASSPTGVGYGYPF.